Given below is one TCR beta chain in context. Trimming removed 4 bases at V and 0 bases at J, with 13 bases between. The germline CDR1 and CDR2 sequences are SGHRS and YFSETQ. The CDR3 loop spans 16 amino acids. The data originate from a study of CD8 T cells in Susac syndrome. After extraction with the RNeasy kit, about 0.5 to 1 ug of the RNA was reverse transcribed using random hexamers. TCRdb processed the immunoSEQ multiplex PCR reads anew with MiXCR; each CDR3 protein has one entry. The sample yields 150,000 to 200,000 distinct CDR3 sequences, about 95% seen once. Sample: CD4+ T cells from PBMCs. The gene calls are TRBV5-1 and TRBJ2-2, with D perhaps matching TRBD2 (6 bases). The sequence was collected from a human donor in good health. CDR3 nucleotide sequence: TGCGCCAGCAGCGGAGGGACCGTAGCGAACACCGGGGAGCTGTTTTTT. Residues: CASSGGTVANTGELFF.